This T cell receptor beta chain comes out of a study of response to subunit inactivated influenza vaccine. This clonotype was counted between two and nine times. TCRdb reprocessed the RT-PCR reads with MiXCR, giving one entry per CDR3 protein. The sample yields around 600,000 distinct CDR3 sequences, around 11% seen once. The ends lost 3 bases at V and 4 bases at J; junction bases unmatched: 7. The germline V gene encodes CDR1 DFQATT and CDR2 SNEGSKA (reference sequence). This CDR3 contains 15 residues. These same data were also listed under a study on T cells expressing NK-cell markers. As reported in that work: The authors made TCR beta cDNA libraries by 5'RACE template switching. This switching added a universal primer site and UMIs. One of eight sequenced donors was HCMV-seronegative; the other seven were seropositive. In several experiments, sorting was confined to alpha-beta TCR T cells through use of an anti-gamma-delta TCR antibody. These clonotypes also led the CD3+CD56-NKG2C+ fraction in a handful of donors. What remained unclear was the HCMV specificity of expanded NKG2C+ T cell clones.

The sample consisted of PBMCs from blood, taken on the day of vaccination. The source of this sequence is a man over 45 who received an inactivated influenza vaccine. The chain is built from TRBV20-1 and TRBJ2-1, with 9 nucleotides matching TRBD2. CDR3 sequence reads: CSASLSGRTYNEQFF. The CDR3 DNA follows: TGCAGTGCTAGTCTAAGCGGGAGGACTTACAATGAGCAGTTCTTC.